This T cell receptor beta chain originates from a study of blood T cell repertoires in COVID-19. The table came from immunoSEQ multiplex PCR; TCRdb's copy has only in-frame clones and leaves some out. The sample carries 90,000 to 110,000 clones, 65% to 90% recorded once. The germline V gene has CDR1 LGHDT and CDR2 YNNKEL (reference sequence). CDR3 length: 16 residues. V was trimmed by 4 bases and J by 3 bases, leaving 19 bases between them. This chain uses TRBV3-1 (or the pseudogene TRBV3-2) with TRBJ2-7, with D tentatively TRBD1 (6 bases). Sequenced material: peripheral blood. The receptor was isolated from a man aged 50 to 59 with acute or convalescent COVID-19. The CDR3 loop is CASSPRAGDPSYEQYF. The CDR3 nucleotides are TGTGCCAGCAGCCCTAGAGCAGGGGATCCTAGCTACGAGCAGTACTTC.